Described below is a single T cell receptor (beta chain) sequence and its context. Per germline, CDR1 SGHTA and CDR2 FQGNSA. The V and J ends lost 3 bases and 7 bases respectively, with 19 bases between them. CDR3 size: 15 residues. Clones were read by immunoSEQ multiplex PCR, and TCRdb kept only the in-frame ones, dropping some. The sample shows 100,000 or so clones, 90% to 95% of them seen only once. The sample comes from a study of T cell changes during pregnancy in multiple sclerosis. This sequence originates from a female donor with multiple sclerosis, enrolled in a pregnancy study. The sequencing used peripheral blood, collected in the third trimester of pregnancy. The chain is built from TRBV7-2 and TRBJ2-7; possibly TRBD2 for D (6 bases). As DNA, the CDR3 is TGTGCCAGCAGCTTTGGTCACGTCCCAGGGAGGGAGCAGTACTTC. Translating it yields CASSFGHVPGREQYF.